This record looks at one T cell receptor beta chain sequence and its context. Additional DNA sequences in this sample encode the identical CDR3. These data originate in a study of T cell responses to AZD1222 COVID-19 vaccine. Libraries were prepared by immunoSEQ multiplex PCR; TCRdb keeps only in-frame clonotypes and omits some of them. The sample comprises over 120,000 clones, under 95% of which are singletons, and over 7.5% rests with the top ten. The CDR3 consists of 11 residues. With 1 base removed from V and 9 bases from J, the gap between germline ends came to 4 bases. The germline CDR1 and CDR2 sequences are SGHAT and FQNNGV.

This clonotype was sampled from an adult in good health. The chain carries TRBV11-2 and TRBJ2-1; no firm D call. Sequencing used peripheral blood, obtained on day 0 of AZD1222 vaccination. The DNA of the CDR3 is TGTGCCAGCAGCTTAGGTCGTGAGCAGTTCTTC. Translated: CASSLGREQFF.